This T cell receptor (beta chain) was recorded in a study of shared clonotypes between healthy human individuals. As for the study in general: Each donor's CD4 naive and CD4 memory cells filled three plates apiece, CD8 naive two, and CD8 memory one. Study conclusions and caveats: Enrolling few donors narrowed the genetic and exposure-history diversity that was represented.

Note on this clone: What it binds is unknown.

CD45RO negativity and positive selection for CCR7 defined naive CD8 cells, a population that excluded terminally differentiated effector memory CD45RA+ cells. Everyone who donated was a Caucasian adult who lived in Nashville, Tennessee. The table came from immunoSEQ multiplex PCR; TCRdb's copy has only in-frame clones and leaves some out. Here the sample spans around 2,000,000 clones, about 93% being singletons. The CDR3 contains 14 residues. Sequenced input: naive CD8+ T cells from PBMCs. The TCR originated in a young man in good health. Some clones in this sample may be carry-over from other donors' samples. V and J are TRBV21-1 and TRBJ2-5; no check of the table's D call, TRBD1, against the DNA was made. TRBV21-1 is listed as a pseudogene. CDR3: CASSNGTLQETQYF. CDR3 bases: TGTGCCAGCAGCAACGGGACACTACAAGAGACCCAGTACTTC.